This entry lists 23 T cell receptor beta chains sequenced from one sample in a study of technical replicates of blood from a few donors. The protocol was immunoSEQ multiplex PCR, while the TCRdb copy is restricted to in-frame clones and leaves out a portion. The data hold around 95,000 clones, with 90% to 95% observed a single time. The sample comprised T cells isolated from PBMCs. The receptors come from a human donor in good health.

The CDR3 loop reads CASSPPRTGIPYGYTF. For the CDR3, the DNA is TGTGCCAGCTCACCACCGAGGACAGGTATCCCCTATGGCTACACCTTC. The V and J genes are TRBV18 and TRBJ1-2; 7 positions match TRBD1. Germline lookup yields CDR1 KGHSH and CDR2 LQKENI. The CDR3 consists of 16 residues. V shed 0 bases and J 4 bases; nucleotides not matched to a gene: 8.

The V gene is TRBV5-4, the J gene TRBJ1-3; 10 bases fit TRBD1. There are 16 residues in the CDR3. CDR1 is SGHNT and CDR2 is YYREEE in the germline V gene (reference sequence). The V segment lost 1 base and the J segment 4 bases; nucleotides outside the gene matches: 5. The CDR3 here is CASSLQGTGVGNTIYF. The CDR3 DNA follows: TGTGCCAGCAGCTTGCAAGGGACAGGGGTCGGAAACACCATATATTTT.

This rearrangement joins TRBV5-6 to TRBJ2-2, with 7 bases fitting TRBD2. This CDR3 has 13 residues. J lost 7 bases, V lost 1 base, and 1 base had no gene match. Germline V gene data show CDR1 as SGHDT and CDR2 as YYEEEE. Written as DNA, the CDR3 is TGTGCCAGCAGCTTGACTAGCGTCGGGGAGCTGTTTTTT. Its translation: CASSLTSVGELFF.

This rearrangement joins TRBV2 to TRBJ1-4; D unresolved. V dropped 7 bases and J dropped 0 bases, with 9 bases sitting between them. Germline V gives CDR1 SNHLY, CDR2 FYNNEI. The CDR3 covers 14 residues. The CDR3 sequence: CASKRAATNEKLFF. The CDR3 DNA is TGTGCCAGCAAGAGGGCCGCAACTAATGAAAAACTGTTTTTT. Full variable domain (rest looked up from reference TRBV2 and TRBJ1-4): EPEVTQTPSHQVTQMGQEVILRCVPISNHLYFYWYRQILGQKVEFLVSFYNNEISEKSEIFDDQFSVERPDGSNFTLKIRSTKLEDSAMYFCASKRAATNEKLFFGSGTQLSVL.

This chain uses TRBV5-4 with TRBJ2-1; D is unclear. Trimming shortened V by 0 bases and J by 7 bases, and 11 bases separated the two germline ends. Germline values: CDR1 SGHNT, CDR2 YYREEE (reference sequence). The CDR3 consists of 14 residues. Here the CDR3 DNA reads TGTGCCAGCAGCTTGGCCCTTTCTAGGAATGAGCAGTTCTTC. Translation: CASSLALSRNEQFF.

The chain links TRBV2 to TRBJ2-1, with 7 positions matching TRBD1. J was trimmed by 2 bases and V by 8 bases; bases with no gene match: 3. Germline assignment: CDR1 SNHLY and CDR2 FYNNEI. The CDR3 is 13 amino acids. This CDR3 is CASRDSPYNEQFF. The CDR3 DNA reads TGTGCCAGCCGGGACAGCCCCTACAATGAGCAGTTCTTC. Full variable domain (outside the CDR3, taken from reference TRBV2 and TRBJ2-1): EPEVTQTPSHQVTQMGQEVILRCVPISNHLYFYWYRQILGQKVEFLVSFYNNEISEKSEIFDDQFSVERPDGSNFTLKIRSTKLEDSAMYFCASRDSPYNEQFFGPGTRLTVL.

This chain joins TRBV13 and TRBJ2-1, with D possibly TRBD1 on 5 matching bases. Germline loops: CDR1 PRHDT, CDR2 FYEKMQ (reference sequence). This CDR3 contains 12 residues. V lost 2 bases to trimming and J lost 7 bases, with 6 bases between them. This CDR3 is CASSLSGNEQFF. For the CDR3, the DNA is TGTGCCAGCAGCTTATCAGGGAATGAGCAGTTCTTC.

In its sample, this clone was seen once. V is TRBV30 and J is TRBJ2-7, with 8 bases identical to TRBD1. V lost 5 bases, J lost 1 base, and 10 bases stayed unmatched. This CDR3 contains 15 residues. CDR1 and CDR2 (germline): GTSNPN, SVGIG (reference sequence). The chain's CDR3 is CAWGTPDRESYEQYF. The CDR3, as DNA: TGTGCCTGGGGAACACCGGACAGGGAGTCCTACGAGCAGTACTTC.

The V gene is TRBV5-1, the J gene TRBJ1-1; D remains ambiguous. Deletions cut 7 bases from V and 3 bases from J, with 22 bases between. The CDR3 has 16 amino acids. CDR1 SGHRS and CDR2 YFSETQ come from the germline V gene. CDR3 bases: TGCGCCAGCGCTAAACTAAAGACGGGAGACGACACTGAAGCTTTCTTT. Protein product: CASAKLKTGDDTEAFF. Supplemented by reference TRBV5-1 and TRBJ1-1, the full variable domain reads KAGVTQTPRYLIKTRGQQVTLSCSPISGHRSVSWYQQTPGQGLQFLFEYFSETQRNKGNFPGRFSGRQFSNSRSEMNVSTLELGDSALYLCASAKLKTGDDTEAFFGQGTRLTVV.

This chain connects TRBV29-1 to TRBJ2-1, with 11 positions matching TRBD1. Trimming cost V 1 base and J 2 bases; bases outside gene matches: 4. Germline lookup yields CDR1 SQVTM and CDR2 ANQGSEA. The CDR3 loop spans 16 amino acids. CDR3 in DNA: TGCAGCGTTGAAGGGAGGGACAGGGGGGCCTACAATGAGCAGTTCTTC. Translated, it gives CSVEGRDRGAYNEQFF.

The genes are TRBV10-2 and TRBJ1-4; 8 nucleotides align to TRBD1. The germline V gene encodes CDR1 WSHSY and CDR2 SAAADI. The CDR3 loop spans 13 amino acids. V lost 4 bases and J lost 8; bases outside the gene matches: 3. CDR3 bases: TGCGCCAGCAGTGGTTGGACAGGGGAAAAACTGTTTTTT. Residues: CASSGWTGEKLFF.

The gene calls are TRBV5-1 and TRBJ2-3, with 10 bases that match TRBD2. J lost 1 base, V lost 1 base, and 9 bases had no gene match. The CDR3 totals 18 residues. Looked up from germline, CDR1 is SGHRS and CDR2 is YFSETQ. The CDR3 loop reads CASSLTQPGTSGTDTQYF. In nucleotides, the CDR3 is TGCGCCAGCAGCTTGACCCAACCCGGGACTAGCGGCACAGATACGCAGTATTTT.

This chain uses TRBV6-5 with TRBJ1-2, with 10 bases matching TRBD1. The CDR3 is made up of 15 amino acids. Trimming at V came to 4 bases and at J to 6 bases, leaving 8 bases not matched to a gene. Per the germline V gene, CDR1 is MNHEY and CDR2 is SVGAGI. CDR3 region: CASSSYGTGEDGYTF. The CDR3 DNA is TGTGCCAGCAGTTCCTACGGGACAGGGGAGGATGGCTACACCTTC.

This chain joins TRBV7-2 and TRBJ2-7, with D possibly matching TRBD1 (5 bases). The V and J ends lost 2 bases and 3 bases respectively, with 14 bases between them. The CDR3 is made up of 15 amino acids. Germline CDR1 and CDR2: SGHTA and FQGNSA. CDR3 loop: CASSLNRRRHYEQYF. The DNA for the CDR3 is TGTGCCAGCAGCTTAAACAGGCGCCGACACTACGAGCAGTACTTC.

The V call is TRBV5-1, the J call TRBJ2-2; TRBD1 agrees at 8 bases. V lost 3 bases to trimming and J lost 2 bases; unmatched junction nucleotides: 3. The V gene's germline CDR1 is SGHRS and CDR2 YFSETQ. The CDR3 extends over 15 amino acids. Written as DNA, the CDR3 is TGCGCCAGCAGCTCAGGACAGGGCAACACCGGGGAGCTGTTTTTT. It encodes CASSSGQGNTGELFF. The whole variable domain, remainder taken from reference TRBV5-1 and TRBJ2-2, is KAGVTQTPRYLIKTRGQQVTLSCSPISGHRSVSWYQQTPGQGLQFLFEYFSETQRNKGNFPGRFSGRQFSNSRSEMNVSTLELGDSALYLCASSSGQGNTGELFFGEGSRLTVL.

The chain has TRBV6-1 and TRBJ2-1; 10 bases line up with TRBD2. Germline CDR1 MNHNS, CDR2 SASEGT. With V trimmed by 4 bases and J by 9 bases, 12 bases remained unmatched. The CDR3 sequence is 16 residues long. CDR3 nucleotide sequence: TGTGCCAGCAGTGGAGCTAGCGGGAGTGCCTGGAGTGAGCAGTTCTTC. As protein: CASSGASGSAWSEQFF.

The rearrangement links TRBV30 to TRBJ2-5; 7 bases match TRBD2. Germline CDR1 GTSNPN, CDR2 SVGIG (reference sequence). With 3 bases clipped from V and 7 bases from J, the junction kept 11 bases outside the gene matches. This CDR3 is 14 amino acids long. The CDR3 DNA sequence: TGTGCCTGGAGCGCGGAGCGGGGCGCAGGGACCCAGTACTTC. This codes for CAWSAERGAGTQYF.

The rearrangement joins TRBV5-1 to TRBJ2-1; 10 bases align to TRBD2. Germline CDR1 and CDR2: SGHRS and YFSETQ. V lost 3 bases to trimming and J lost 0 bases; unmatched junction nucleotides: 3. CDR3 length equals 16 residues. CDR3 loop: CASSSLAGGSYNEQFF. In DNA form, the CDR3 reads TGCGCCAGCAGCTCTTTAGCGGGAGGCTCCTACAATGAGCAGTTCTTC.

This chain uses TRBV4-1 with TRBJ2-1; maybe TRBD1 (5 bases). The germline V gene has CDR1 MGHRA and CDR2 YSYEKL. CDR3 size: 13 residues. V lost 4 bases and J lost 13, with 17 bases in between. CDR3 amino acids: CASSPSIQGVQFF. The CDR3 coding sequence is TGCGCCAGCAGCCCAAGTATTCAAGGGGTACAGTTCTTC.

J is TRBJ2-7 and V is TRBV7-9; the match to TRBD1 covers 8 bases. V shed 3 bases and J 5 bases; nucleotides not matched to a gene: 0. The CDR3 sequence is 12 residues long. Germline V gene lookup returns CDR1 SEHNR and CDR2 FQNEAQ (reference sequence). This CDR3 reads CASSLTGDEQYF. CDR3 coding DNA: TGTGCCAGCAGCTTGACAGGGGACGAGCAGTACTTC. The variable domain in full, with the rest retrieved from reference TRBV7-9 and TRBJ2-7, is DTGVSQNPRHKITKRGQNVTFRCDPISEHNRLYWYRQTLGQGPEFLTYFQNEAQLEKSRLLSDRFSAERPKGSFSTLEIQRTEQGDSAMYLCASSLTGDEQYFGPGTRLTVT.

The CDR3 is CASSPTGTPSYEQYF. CDR3 bases: TGTGCCAGCAGCCCGACCGGGACTCCCTCCTACGAGCAGTACTTC. The chain couples TRBV9 to TRBJ2-7; a possible D gene is TRBD2 (6 bases). The germline V gene encodes CDR1 SGDLS and CDR2 YYNGEE. V was trimmed by 4 bases and J by 0 bases, leaving 14 bases between them. The CDR3 has 15 amino acids.

This clone appeared once. The rearrangement joins TRBV28 to TRBJ1-4; tentatively, D is TRBD1 (5 bases). V lost 7 bases and J 1 base, leaving 19 bases between the germline ends. Germline V gene lookup returns CDR1 MDHEN and CDR2 SYDVKM. CDR3 length equals 17 residues. The CDR3 loop reads CASITSRGKGTNEKLFF. The DNA of the CDR3 is TGTGCCAGCATCACGTCGCGGGGGAAGGGAACTAATGAAAAACTGTTTTTT.

The gene calls are TRBV14 and TRBJ2-7; possibly TRBD2 for D (6 bases). V shed 6 bases and J shed 6 bases, with 12 bases lying between them. The CDR3 has 12 amino acids. The germline V gene encodes CDR1 SGHDN and CDR2 FVKESK. As DNA, the CDR3 is TGTGCCAGCAGTCCGACTAGATTCGAGCAGTACTTC. This sequence encodes CASSPTRFEQYF.